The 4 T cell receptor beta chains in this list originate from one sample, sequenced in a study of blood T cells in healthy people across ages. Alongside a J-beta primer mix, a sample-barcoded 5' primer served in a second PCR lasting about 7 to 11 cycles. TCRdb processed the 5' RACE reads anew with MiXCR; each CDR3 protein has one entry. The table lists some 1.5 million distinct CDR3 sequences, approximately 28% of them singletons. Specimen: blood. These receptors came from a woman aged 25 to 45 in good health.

CDR3 DNA: TGTGCCAGCAGGGGGACAGGGGCCAAAAACATTCAGTACTTC. Residues: CASRGTGAKNIQYF. The chain uses TRBV12-3 or TRBV12-4 and TRBJ2-4; 9 positions agree with TRBD1. Trimming at V came to 6 bases and at J to 1 base, leaving 1 base not matched to a gene. This CDR3 has 14 residues.

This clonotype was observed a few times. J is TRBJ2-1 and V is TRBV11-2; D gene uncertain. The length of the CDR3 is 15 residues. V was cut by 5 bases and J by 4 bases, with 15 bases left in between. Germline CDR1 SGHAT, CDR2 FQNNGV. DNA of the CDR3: TGTGCCAGCAGCCCACAGCCGCAAGGGTACAATGAGCAGTTCTTC. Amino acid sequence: CASSPQPQGYNEQFF.

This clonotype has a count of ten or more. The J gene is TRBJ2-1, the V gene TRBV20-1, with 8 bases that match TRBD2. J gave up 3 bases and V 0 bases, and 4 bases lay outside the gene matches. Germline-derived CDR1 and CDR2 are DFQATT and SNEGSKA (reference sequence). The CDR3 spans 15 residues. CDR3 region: CSARDWGLDYNEQFF. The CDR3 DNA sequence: TGCAGTGCTAGAGATTGGGGACTAGACTACAATGAGCAGTTCTTC.

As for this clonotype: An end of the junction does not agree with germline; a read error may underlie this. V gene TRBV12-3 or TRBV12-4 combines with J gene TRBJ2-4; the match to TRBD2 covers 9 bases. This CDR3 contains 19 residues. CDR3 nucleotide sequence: TGCGCCAGCAGTTCCCGAACGTATAGCGGGAGCCACTCCTACAATGAGCAGTACTTC. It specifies CASSSRTYSGSHSYNEQYF.